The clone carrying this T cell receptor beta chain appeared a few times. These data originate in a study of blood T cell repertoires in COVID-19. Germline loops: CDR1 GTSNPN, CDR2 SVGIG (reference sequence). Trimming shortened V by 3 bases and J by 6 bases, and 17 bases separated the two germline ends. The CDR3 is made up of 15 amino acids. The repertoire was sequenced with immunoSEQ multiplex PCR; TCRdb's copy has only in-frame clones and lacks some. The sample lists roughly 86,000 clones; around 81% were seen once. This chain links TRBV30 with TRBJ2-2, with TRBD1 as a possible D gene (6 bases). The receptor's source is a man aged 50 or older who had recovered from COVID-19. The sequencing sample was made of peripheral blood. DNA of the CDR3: TGTGCCTGGAGGCTAAAACAGGGAATGGCCGGGGAGCTGTTTTTT. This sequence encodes CAWRLKQGMAGELFF.